This T cell receptor beta chain emerged from a study of blood T cell repertoires in COVID-19. Background on the study: COVID-19 samples, acute and convalescent, were from the United States, Italy and Spain. The cDNA or gDNA used as material had been derived from T cells, B-cell-depleted T cells, or PBMCs.

Authors' processing steps: Estimation of nucleated cell counts relied on the amplification of reference gene primers. Only in-frame clones appear in the TCRdb table, and some are missing; sequencing was by immunoSEQ multiplex PCR. V, J and clone size derive from that table, while D and trimming were established from the DNA sequence. The repertoire holds about 260,000 clones, with approximately 86% as singletons. Unmatched junction bases numbered 2, after V lost 5 bases and J lost 2 bases. This CDR3 comprises 15 residues. The germline V gene encodes CDR1 SGHAT and CDR2 FQNNGV. The TCR sequence derives from a man aged 40-50 years with active or convalescent COVID-19. Sequenced input: peripheral blood. The J gene is TRBJ2-7, the V gene TRBV11-2; 14 positions match TRBD2. The CDR3 region is CASSPTSGRAYEQYF. In DNA form, the CDR3 reads TGTGCCAGCAGCCCGACTAGCGGGAGGGCCTACGAGCAGTACTTC.